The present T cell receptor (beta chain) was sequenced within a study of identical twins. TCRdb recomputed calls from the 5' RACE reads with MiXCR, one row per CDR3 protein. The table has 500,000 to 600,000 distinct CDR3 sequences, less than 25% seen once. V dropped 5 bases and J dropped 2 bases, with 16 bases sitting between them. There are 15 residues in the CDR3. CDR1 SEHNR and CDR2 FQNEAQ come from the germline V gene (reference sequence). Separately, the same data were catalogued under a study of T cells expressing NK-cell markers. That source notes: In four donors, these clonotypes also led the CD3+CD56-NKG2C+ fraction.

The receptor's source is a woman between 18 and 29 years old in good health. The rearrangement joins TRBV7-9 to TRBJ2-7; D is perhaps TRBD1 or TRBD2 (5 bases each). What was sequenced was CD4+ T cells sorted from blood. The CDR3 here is CASSPTRDAAYEQYF. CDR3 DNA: TGTGCCAGCAGCCCAACCCGGGACGCCGCCTACGAGCAGTACTTC.